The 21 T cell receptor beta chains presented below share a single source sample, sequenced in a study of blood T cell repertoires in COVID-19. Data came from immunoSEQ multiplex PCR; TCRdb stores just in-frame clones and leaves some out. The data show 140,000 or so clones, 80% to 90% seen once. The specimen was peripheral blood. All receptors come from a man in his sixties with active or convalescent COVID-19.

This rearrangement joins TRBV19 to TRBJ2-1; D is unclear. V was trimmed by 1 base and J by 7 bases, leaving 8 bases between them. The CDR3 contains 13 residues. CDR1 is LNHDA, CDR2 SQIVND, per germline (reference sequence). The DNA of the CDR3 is TGTGCCAGTAGTATAGGCTGGCAGAATGAGCAGTTCTTC. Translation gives CASSIGWQNEQFF.

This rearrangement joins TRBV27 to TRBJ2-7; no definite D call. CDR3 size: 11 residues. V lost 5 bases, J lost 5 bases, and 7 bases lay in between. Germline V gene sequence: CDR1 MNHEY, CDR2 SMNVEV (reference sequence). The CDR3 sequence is CASSTNNEQYF. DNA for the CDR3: TGTGCCAGCAGTACCAACAACGAGCAGTACTTC.

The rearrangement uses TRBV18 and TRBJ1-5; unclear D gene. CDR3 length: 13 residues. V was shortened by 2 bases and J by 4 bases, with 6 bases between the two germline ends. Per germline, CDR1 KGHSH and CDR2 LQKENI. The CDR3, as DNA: TGTGCCAGCTCACCAAGCGTTAATCAGCCCCAGCATTTT. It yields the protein CASSPSVNQPQHF.

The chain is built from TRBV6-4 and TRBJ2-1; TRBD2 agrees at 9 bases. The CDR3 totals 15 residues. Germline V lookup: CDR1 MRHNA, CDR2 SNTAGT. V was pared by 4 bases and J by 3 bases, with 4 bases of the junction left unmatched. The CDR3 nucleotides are TGTGCCAGCAGTGTAGCGGGAGAGCACTACAATGAGCAGTTCTTC. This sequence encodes CASSVAGEHYNEQFF.

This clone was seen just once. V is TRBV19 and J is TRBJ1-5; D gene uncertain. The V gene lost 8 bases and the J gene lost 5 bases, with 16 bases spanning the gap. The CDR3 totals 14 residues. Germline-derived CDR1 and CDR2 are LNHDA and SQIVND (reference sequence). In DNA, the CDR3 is TGTGCCAGTTCGGACTCCCGGCGGTATCAGCCCCAGCATTTT. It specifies CASSDSRRYQPQHF.

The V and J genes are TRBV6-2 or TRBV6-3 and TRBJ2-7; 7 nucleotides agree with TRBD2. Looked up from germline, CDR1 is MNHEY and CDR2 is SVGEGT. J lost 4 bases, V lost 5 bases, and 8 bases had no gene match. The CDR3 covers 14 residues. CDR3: CASSAIREGYEQYF. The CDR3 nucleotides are TGTGCCAGCAGTGCCATCAGGGAGGGATACGAGCAGTACTTC.

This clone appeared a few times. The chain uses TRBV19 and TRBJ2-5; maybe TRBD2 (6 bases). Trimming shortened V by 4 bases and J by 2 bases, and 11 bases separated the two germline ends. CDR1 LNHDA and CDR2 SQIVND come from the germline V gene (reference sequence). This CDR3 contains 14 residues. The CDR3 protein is CASSKGLIQETQYF. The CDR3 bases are TGTGCCAGTAGTAAGGGACTTATTCAAGAGACCCAGTACTTC.

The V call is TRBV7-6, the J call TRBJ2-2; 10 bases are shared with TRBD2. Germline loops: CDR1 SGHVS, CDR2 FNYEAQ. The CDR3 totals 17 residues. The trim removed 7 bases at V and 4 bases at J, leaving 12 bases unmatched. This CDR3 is CASTSSAGGPSTGELFF. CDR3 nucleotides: TGTGCCAGCACCTCCTCAGCGGGAGGGCCGAGCACCGGGGAGCTGTTTTTT.

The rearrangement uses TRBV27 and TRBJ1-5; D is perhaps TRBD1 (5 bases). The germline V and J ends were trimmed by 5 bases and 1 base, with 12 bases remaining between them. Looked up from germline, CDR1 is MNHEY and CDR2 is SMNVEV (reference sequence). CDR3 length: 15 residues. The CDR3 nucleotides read TGTGCCAGCAGTCCGAAAGCAGGGAGCAATCAGCCCCAGCATTTT. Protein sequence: CASSPKAGSNQPQHF.

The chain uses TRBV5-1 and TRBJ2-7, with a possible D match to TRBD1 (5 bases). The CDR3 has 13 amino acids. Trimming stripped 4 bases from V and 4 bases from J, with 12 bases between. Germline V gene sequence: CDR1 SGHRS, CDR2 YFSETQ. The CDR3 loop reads CASSPTARYEQYF. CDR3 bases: TGCGCCAGCAGCCCGACAGCAAGATACGAGCAGTACTTC.

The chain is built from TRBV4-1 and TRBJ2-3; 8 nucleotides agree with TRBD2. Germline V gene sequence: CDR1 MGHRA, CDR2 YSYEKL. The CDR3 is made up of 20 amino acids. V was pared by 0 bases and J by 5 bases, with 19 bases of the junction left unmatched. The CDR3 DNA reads TGCGCCAGCAGCCAAGATCTATTAATGTCAGCGGGAGAGGATGGAGATACGCAGTATTTT. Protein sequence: CASSQDLLMSAGEDGDTQYF.

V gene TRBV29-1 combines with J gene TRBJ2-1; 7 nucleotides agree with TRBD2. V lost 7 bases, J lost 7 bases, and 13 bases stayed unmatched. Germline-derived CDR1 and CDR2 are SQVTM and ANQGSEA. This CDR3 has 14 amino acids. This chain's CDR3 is CSGGGAPNGNEQFF. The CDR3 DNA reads TGCAGCGGGGGGGGAGCGCCGAATGGAAATGAGCAGTTCTTC.

The CDR3 spells CASSLSGDGANVLTF. The CDR3 nucleotides read TGTGCCAGCAGTTTATCAGGGGACGGGGCCAACGTCCTGACTTTC. The rearrangement links TRBV28 to TRBJ2-6; the D gene is possibly TRBD1 (6 bases). The V gene lost 1 base and the J gene lost 4 bases, with 8 bases spanning the gap. Germline CDR1 and CDR2: MDHEN and SYDVKM. This CDR3 is built from 15 residues.

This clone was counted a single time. CDR3 amino acids: CASSILGVGNIQYF. In DNA form, the CDR3 reads TGTGCCAGTAGTATTCTCGGGGTCGGGAACATTCAGTACTTC. The chain uses TRBV19 and TRBJ2-4, with D possibly being TRBD2 (5 bases). V gave up 3 bases and J gave up 7 bases, with 13 bases separating them. The CDR3 runs 14 residues. CDR1 and CDR2 from the germline V gene are LNHDA and SQIVND (reference sequence).

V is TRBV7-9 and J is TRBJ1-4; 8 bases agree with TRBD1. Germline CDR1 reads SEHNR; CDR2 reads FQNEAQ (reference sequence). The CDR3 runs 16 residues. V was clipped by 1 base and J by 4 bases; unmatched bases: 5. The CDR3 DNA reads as TGTGCCAGCAGCTTAGGCGACAGGGGACTTAATGAAAAACTGTTTTTT. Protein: CASSLGDRGLNEKLFF.

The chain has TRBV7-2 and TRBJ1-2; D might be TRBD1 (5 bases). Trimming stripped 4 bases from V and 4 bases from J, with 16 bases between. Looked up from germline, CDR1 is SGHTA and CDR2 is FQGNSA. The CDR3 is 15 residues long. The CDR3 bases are TGTGCCAGCAGCTCGATGGAGGGGAGTAGCTATGGCTACACCTTC. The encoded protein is CASSSMEGSSYGYTF.

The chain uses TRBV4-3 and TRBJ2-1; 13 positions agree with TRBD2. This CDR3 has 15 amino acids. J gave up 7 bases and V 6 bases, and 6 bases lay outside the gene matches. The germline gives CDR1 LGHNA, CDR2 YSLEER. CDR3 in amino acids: CASRRTSGSYNEQFF. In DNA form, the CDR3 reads TGCGCCAGCAGACGGACTAGCGGGAGTTATAATGAGCAGTTCTTC.

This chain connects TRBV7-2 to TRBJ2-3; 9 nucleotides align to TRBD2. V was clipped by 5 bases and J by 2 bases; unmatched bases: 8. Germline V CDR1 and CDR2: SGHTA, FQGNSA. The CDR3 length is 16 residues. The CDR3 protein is CASSRKAGGFTDTQYF. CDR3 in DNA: TGTGCCAGCAGCAGAAAAGCGGGAGGCTTCACAGATACGCAGTATTTT. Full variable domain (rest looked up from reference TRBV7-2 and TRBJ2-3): GAGVSQSPSNKVTEKGKDVELRCDPISGHTALYWYRQSLGQGLEFLIYFQGNSAPDKSGLPSDRFSAERTGGSVSTLTIQRTQQEDSAVYLCASSRKAGGFTDTQYFGPGTRLTVL.

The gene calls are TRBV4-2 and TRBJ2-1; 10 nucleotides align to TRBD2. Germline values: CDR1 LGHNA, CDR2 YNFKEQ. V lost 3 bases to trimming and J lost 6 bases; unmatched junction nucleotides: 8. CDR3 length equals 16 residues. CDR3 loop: CASSQGSGRPGNEQFF. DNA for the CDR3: TGTGCCAGCAGCCAGGGTAGCGGGAGGCCGGGCAATGAGCAGTTCTTC.

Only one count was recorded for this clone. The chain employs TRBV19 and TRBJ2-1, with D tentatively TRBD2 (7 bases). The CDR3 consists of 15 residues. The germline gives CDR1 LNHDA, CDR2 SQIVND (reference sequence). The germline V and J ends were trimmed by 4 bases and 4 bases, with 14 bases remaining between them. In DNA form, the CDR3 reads TGTGCCAGTAGTAACTCTCGGGGGGCTTACAATGAGCAGTTCTTC. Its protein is CASSNSRGAYNEQFF.

This CDR3 reads CASSEGPRLTYEQYF. CDR3 DNA: TGTGCCAGCAGTGAAGGCCCAAGATTAACTTACGAGCAGTACTTC. The J gene is TRBJ2-7, the V gene TRBV6-1; D unresolved. The CDR3 is made up of 15 amino acids. V was shortened by 1 base and J by 4 bases, with 14 bases between the two germline ends. The germline V gene has CDR1 MNHNS and CDR2 SASEGT.